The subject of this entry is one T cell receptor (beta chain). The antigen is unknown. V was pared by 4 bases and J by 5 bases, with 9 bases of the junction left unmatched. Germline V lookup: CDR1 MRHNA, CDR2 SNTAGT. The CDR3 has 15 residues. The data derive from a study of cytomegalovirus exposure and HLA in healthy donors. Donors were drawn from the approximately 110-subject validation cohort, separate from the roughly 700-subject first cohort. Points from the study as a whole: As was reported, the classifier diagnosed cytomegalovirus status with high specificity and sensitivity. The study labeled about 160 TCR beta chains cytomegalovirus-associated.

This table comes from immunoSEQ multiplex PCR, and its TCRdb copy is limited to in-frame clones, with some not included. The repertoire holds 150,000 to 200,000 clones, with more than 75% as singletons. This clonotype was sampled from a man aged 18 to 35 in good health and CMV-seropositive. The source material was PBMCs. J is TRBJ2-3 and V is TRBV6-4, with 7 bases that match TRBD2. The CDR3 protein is CASSVEAGRVDTQYF. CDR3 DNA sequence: TGTGCCAGCAGTGTTGAAGCGGGACGGGTAGATACGCAGTATTTT.